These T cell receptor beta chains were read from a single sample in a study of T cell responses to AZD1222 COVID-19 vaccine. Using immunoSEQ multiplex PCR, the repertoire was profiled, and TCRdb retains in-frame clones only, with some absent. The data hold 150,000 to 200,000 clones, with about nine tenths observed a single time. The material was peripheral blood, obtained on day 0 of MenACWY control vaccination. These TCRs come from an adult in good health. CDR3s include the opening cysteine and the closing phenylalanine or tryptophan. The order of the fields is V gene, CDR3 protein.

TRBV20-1	CSTQGPYEQYF
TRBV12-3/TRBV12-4	CASNFRDEKLFF
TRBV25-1	CASSLGIGGLFF
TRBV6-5	CASRAGQGDEAFF
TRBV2	CASRWNRANSDTQYF
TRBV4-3	CASSQAPDRNTGELFF
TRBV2	CASSEEEWRSNEQFF
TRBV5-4	CASSPGLAGGPSEQYF
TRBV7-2	CASSLVAGDTIYF
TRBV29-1	CSVGGTAYNEQFF